This T cell receptor (beta chain) was documented in a study of blood T cell repertoires in COVID-19. As for the study in general: From the United States, Italy and Spain came samples of acute and convalescent COVID-19. Sources were T cells, B-cell-depleted T cells, or PBMCs; the material itself was cDNA or gDNA.

CDR3 length: 14 amino acids. The V gene's germline CDR1 is KGHSH and CDR2 LQKENI. The V end lost 4 bases, the J end lost 8 bases, and 15 bases lay between the germline ends. Generated by immunoSEQ multiplex PCR, the TCRdb table keeps only in-frame clones and is missing some. The table includes roughly 140,000 clones, around 87% detected once. The rearrangement links TRBV18 to TRBJ2-1; TRBD1 might be the D (5 bases). The sample comprised peripheral blood. This clonotype was obtained from a woman aged 60-75 years with active or convalescent COVID-19. As DNA, the CDR3 is TGTGCCAGCTCACTTCCAGGGCGGTCGGATGAGCAGTTCTTC. Translating gives CASSLPGRSDEQFF.